The count of the clone carrying this T cell receptor (beta chain) is one. The target antigen is unknown. The CDR3 contains 16 residues. Germline V CDR1 and CDR2: SGHKS, YYEKEE (reference sequence). V trimming: 2 bases; J trimming: 6 bases; junction bases outside the gene matches: 5. Documented treatment: treatment-naive control, cytoreductive nephrectomy. These data are taken from a study of radiation and T cells in renal cell carcinoma. The method was immunoSEQ multiplex PCR; TCRdb's version includes in-frame clones alone and lacks a portion of them. The table has some 16,000 clones, roughly three fifths seen once. Findings and caveats of the study: Dominant CDR3 motifs were more common in irradiated tumors than controls.

The rearrangement uses TRBV5-5 and TRBJ2-1; 13 bases map to TRBD2. This TCR came from a man in his fifties with renal cell carcinoma. The starting material was tumor tissue, obtained from a patient whose treatment was nephrectomy without radiotherapy. The CDR3 nucleotides read TGTGCCAGCAGCTTTGGACTAGCGGGAGCGGTCAATGAGCAGTTCTTC. Protein product: CASSFGLAGAVNEQFF.